A single sample gave rise to the 31 T cell receptor beta chains below, sequenced in a study of PD-1 blockade in mismatch repair-deficient tumors. The time point here: identical approximately 11-day culture without peptide (control). Generated by immunoSEQ multiplex PCR, the TCRdb table keeps only in-frame clones and is missing some. The data contain over 11,000 clones, 65% to 90% of them singletons. No antigen is known for these receptors. The sequencing here drew on cells cultured in vitro, taken from a patient treated with pembrolizumab. The receptors come from an adult with mismatch repair-deficient cancer.

This clone has only one observation. The chain combines TRBV5-1 with TRBJ2-7; 10 bases fit TRBD1. Germline assignment: CDR1 SGHRS and CDR2 YFSETQ. This CDR3 spans 14 amino acids. Unmatched junction bases numbered 1, after V lost 0 bases and J lost 4 bases. CDR3 in amino acids: CASSLGQGAYEQYF. CDR3 coding DNA: TGCGCCAGCAGCTTGGGACAGGGGGCTTACGAGCAGTACTTC. Drawing the rest from reference TRBV5-1 and TRBJ2-7, the complete variable domain is KAGVTQTPRYLIKTRGQQVTLSCSPISGHRSVSWYQQTPGQGLQFLFEYFSETQRNKGNFPGRFSGRQFSNSRSEMNVSTLELGDSALYLCASSLGQGAYEQYFGPGTRLTVT.

This chain uses TRBV4-1 with TRBJ1-2; tentative D call: TRBD1 (6 bases). Trimming took 4 bases from V and 4 from J, leaving 16 bases between them. Looked up from germline, CDR1 is MGHRA and CDR2 is YSYEKL. There are 15 residues in the CDR3. In nucleotides, the CDR3 is TGCGCCAGCAGCCCCCCCGCGGACAGAAGCTATGGCTACACCTTC. It encodes CASSPPADRSYGYTF.

The rearrangement joins TRBV27 to TRBJ2-7; D not certain. V was cut by 0 bases and J by 3 bases, with 6 bases left in between. Germline V gene lookup returns CDR1 MNHEY and CDR2 SMNVEV (reference sequence). The length of the CDR3 is 13 residues. This CDR3 reads CASSLSSDYEQYF. The CDR3 nucleotides read TGTGCCAGCAGTTTATCGTCCGACTACGAGCAGTACTTC.

The V gene is TRBV6-5, the J gene TRBJ1-3; TRBD1 might be the D (5 bases). Germline V gene sequence: CDR1 MNHEY, CDR2 SVGAGI. V dropped 0 bases and J dropped 2 bases, with 8 bases sitting between them. CDR3 length: 15 amino acids. The CDR3 reads CASSYSQGAGNTIYF. The CDR3 DNA reads TGTGCCAGCAGTTACTCCCAGGGAGCTGGAAACACCATATATTTT.

V is TRBV21-1 and J is TRBJ2-1; the DNA was not used to check the table's D call, TRBD2. TRBV21-1 is recorded as a pseudogene. This CDR3 comprises 15 residues. Here the CDR3 reads CASSKVGCSYNEQFF. The CDR3, as DNA: TGTGCCAGCAGCAAAGTCGGTTGCTCCTACAATGAGCAGTTCTTC.

This clone was counted a few times. CDR3 amino acids: CASSPGVSNTEAFF. The CDR3 nucleotides read TGTGCCAGCAGTCCCGGGGTTTCGAACACTGAAGCTTTCTTT. The chain has TRBV28 and TRBJ1-1; no clear D gene. Per the germline V gene, CDR1 is MDHEN and CDR2 is SYDVKM. The V end lost 5 bases, the J end lost 1 base, and 11 bases lay between the germline ends. There are 14 residues in the CDR3.

In its sample, this clone was seen a few times. J is TRBJ2-3 and V is TRBV29-1; 9 bases are shared with TRBD1. CDR1 is SQVTM, CDR2 ANQGSEA, per germline. This CDR3 is 14 amino acids long. With 4 bases clipped from V and 2 bases from J, the junction kept 4 bases outside the gene matches. CDR3 region: CSVGRQGVTDTQYF. The CDR3 bases are TGCAGCGTTGGGCGACAGGGGGTCACAGATACGCAGTATTTT.

This chain connects TRBV19 to TRBJ1-1; D gene ambiguous. The V gene's germline CDR1 is LNHDA and CDR2 SQIVND (reference sequence). The CDR3 is made up of 14 amino acids. Between the trimmed V and J ends, which lost 4 bases and 3 bases, there was a span of 12 bases. The CDR3 reads CASSTRARDTEAFF. The CDR3 DNA reads TGTGCCAGTAGTACCCGAGCGCGGGACACTGAAGCTTTCTTT.

The chain is built from TRBV6-1 and TRBJ2-6; maybe TRBD1 (6 bases). The germline V gene has CDR1 MNHNS and CDR2 SASEGT. V lost 2 bases and J lost 4, with 12 bases in between. The CDR3 is made up of 16 amino acids. As DNA, the CDR3 is TGTGCCAGCAGTGAACAAACAGGGAGCGGGGCCAACGTCCTGACTTTC. It encodes CASSEQTGSGANVLTF.

V is TRBV5-1 and J is TRBJ2-5; 8 positions match TRBD1. The CDR3 contains 14 residues. Germline CDR1 is SGHRS and CDR2 is YFSETQ. J gave up 5 bases and V 1 base, and 4 bases lay outside the gene matches. Written as DNA, the CDR3 is TGCGCCAGCAGCTTGTCTCCAGGGGGCGAGACCCAGTACTTC. This sequence encodes CASSLSPGGETQYF.

The V call is TRBV28, the J call TRBJ2-7, with 11 bases aligning to TRBD2. Germline trimming cut 4 bases from V and 3 bases from J; bases unmatched to any gene: 5. The CDR3 totals 15 residues. From germline, CDR1 is MDHEN and CDR2 SYDVKM. The CDR3 reads CASSWTSGLGYEQYF. The CDR3 DNA follows: TGTGCCAGCAGTTGGACTAGCGGGCTAGGCTACGAGCAGTACTTC.

This clone was recorded only once. The V and J genes are TRBV5-6 and TRBJ2-3; D uncertain. Germline CDR1 reads SGHDT; CDR2 reads YYEEEE. V lost 0 bases and J 2 bases, leaving 13 bases between the germline ends. This CDR3 has 16 amino acids. The CDR3 reads CASSLDLWADTDTQYF. In DNA form, the CDR3 reads TGTGCCAGCAGCTTGGACCTGTGGGCGGACACAGATACGCAGTATTTT.

The chain employs TRBV18 and TRBJ1-5, with 8 bases identical to TRBD1. This CDR3 is 14 amino acids long. Germline-derived CDR1 and CDR2 are KGHSH and LQKENI. Trimming at V came to 3 bases and at J to 2 bases, leaving 0 bases not matched to a gene. The CDR3 spells CASSPTGGNQPQHF. The CDR3 bases are TGTGCCAGCTCACCGACAGGGGGCAATCAGCCCCAGCATTTT. Together with reference TRBV18 and TRBJ1-5, the CDR3 gives the full variable domain: NAGVMQNPRHLVRRRGQEARLRCSPMKGHSHVYWYRQLPEEGLKFMVYLQKENIIDESGMPKERFSAEFPKEGPSILRIQQVVRGDSAAYFCASSPTGGNQPQHFGDGTRLSIL.

This clone was seen only once. The chain is built from TRBV28 and TRBJ2-7, with 7 bases that match TRBD2. CDR1 MDHEN and CDR2 SYDVKM come from the germline V gene. The CDR3 consists of 15 residues. The V and J ends lost 8 bases and 2 bases, in that order; junction bases with no gene match: 12. CDR3 DNA sequence: TGTGCCAGCGCTGAGTGGGGCGGGAGCACCTACGAGCAGTACTTC. Protein sequence: CASAEWGGSTYEQYF. Drawing the rest from reference TRBV28 and TRBJ2-7, the complete variable domain is DVKVTQSSRYLVKRTGEKVFLECVQDMDHENMFWYRQDPGLGLRLIYFSYDVKMKEKGDIPEGYSVSREKKERFSLILESASTNQTSMYLCASAEWGGSTYEQYFGPGTRLTVT.

The chain combines TRBV28 with TRBJ2-2; D unclear. Germline V gives CDR1 MDHEN, CDR2 SYDVKM. CDR3 length equals 12 residues. The germline V and J ends were trimmed by 6 bases and 5 bases, with 7 bases remaining between them. CDR3 amino acids: CASRRETGELFF. The CDR3 DNA reads as TGTGCCAGCAGGAGAGAAACCGGGGAGCTGTTTTTT.

The CDR3 nucleotides read TGTGCCAGCAGCCCGGAGGGGCTGGACACTGAAGCTTTCTTT. Encoded protein: CASSPEGLDTEAFF. The gene calls are TRBV6-5 and TRBJ1-1; a weak D match, TRBD1 (5 bases). CDR3 length: 14 residues. Germline-derived CDR1 and CDR2 are MNHEY and SVGAGI. Deletions cut 6 bases from V and 3 bases from J, with 14 bases between.

The chain recombines TRBV10-2 with TRBJ1-1, with a tentative D call TRBD1 (5 bases). V lost 10 bases and J lost 3, with 18 bases in between. There are 14 residues in the CDR3. CDR1 is WSHSY and CDR2 is SAAADI in the germline V gene. CDR3 amino acids: CAIRRGEGDTEAFF. For the CDR3, the DNA is TGCGCCATTCGGCGGGGAGAAGGGGACACTGAAGCTTTCTTT.

The chain employs TRBV27 and TRBJ2-2, with 8 nucleotides matching TRBD1. CDR1 is MNHEY, CDR2 SMNVEV, per germline (reference sequence). V shed 10 bases, J shed 6 bases, and the junction held 4 bases outside the gene matches. The length of the CDR3 is 12 residues. CDR3 loop: CATTGGPGELFF. CDR3 bases: TGTGCCACCACAGGGGGTCCCGGGGAGCTGTTTTTT.

This clone was found once. V and J are TRBV6-1 and TRBJ2-4; D ambiguous. Trimming removed 1 base from V and 1 base from J, with 11 bases in between. CDR3 length equals 16 residues. The germline CDR1 and CDR2 sequences are MNHNS and SASEGT. CDR3 sequence (DNA): TGTGCCAGCAGTGAAGGGGGTCCCGTGGCCAAAAACATTCAGTACTTC. It encodes CASSEGGPVAKNIQYF.

The chain couples TRBV30 to TRBJ2-7; either TRBD1 or TRBD2 may supply D (6 bases each). This CDR3 has 13 amino acids. V lost 3 bases, J lost 2 bases, and 11 bases lay in between. CDR1 and CDR2 from the germline V gene are GTSNPN and SVGIG (reference sequence). Here the CDR3 reads CAWSWGAPYEQYF. The CDR3 coding sequence is TGTGCCTGGAGCTGGGGGGCCCCCTACGAGCAGTACTTC.

The rearrangement joins TRBV30 to TRBJ2-7; no firm D call. Germline CDR1 is GTSNPN and CDR2 is SVGIG (reference sequence). V was clipped by 5 bases and J by 2 bases, with 7 bases between them. CDR3 length: 11 amino acids. Written as DNA, the CDR3 is TGTGCCTGGGGGCAGACCTACGAGCAGTACTTC. Translation: CAWGQTYEQYF.

The chain is built from TRBV19 and TRBJ1-4, with 8 bases identical to TRBD1. Trimming took 4 bases from V and 7 from J; bases not matched to a gene: 8. The length of the CDR3 is 15 residues. Germline V lookup: CDR1 LNHDA, CDR2 SQIVND (reference sequence). CDR3 sequence reads: CASSTIGQGGEKLFF. The DNA of the CDR3 is TGTGCCAGTAGTACAATCGGACAGGGAGGTGAAAAACTGTTTTTT.

V usage is TRBV14 and J usage is TRBJ2-7; no firm D call. CDR3 length equals 14 residues. Germline loops: CDR1 SGHDN, CDR2 FVKESK. V was trimmed by 1 base and J by 0 bases, leaving 7 bases between them. The CDR3 region has the DNA TGTGCCAGCAGCCAAGTCACGGGCTCCTACGAGCAGTACTTC. Amino acid sequence: CASSQVTGSYEQYF.

The CDR3 sequence: CASSARTGTGGYNEQFF. CDR3 in DNA: TGTGCCAGCAGTGCCCGGACCGGGACAGGGGGATACAATGAGCAGTTCTTC. This chain uses TRBV6-1 with TRBJ2-1, with 11 bases that match TRBD1. The CDR3 runs to 17 residues. V was pared by 4 bases and J by 4 bases, with 9 bases of the junction left unmatched. The germline gives CDR1 MNHNS, CDR2 SASEGT.

The chain links TRBV15 to TRBJ2-7; 10 nucleotides align to TRBD1. The germline V gene encodes CDR1 LNHNV and CDR2 YYDKDF (reference sequence). Trimming cost V 6 bases and J 4 bases; bases outside gene matches: 12. The CDR3 is 16 amino acids. CDR3 protein: CATSPDRGASLYEQYF. The DNA of the CDR3 is TGTGCCACCAGTCCGGACAGGGGGGCTAGCTTGTACGAGCAGTACTTC.

The chain employs TRBV5-8 and TRBJ1-4; no clear D. Per the germline V gene, CDR1 is SGHTS and CDR2 is YDEGEE. The V gene lost 0 bases and the J gene lost 5 bases, with 14 bases spanning the gap. The CDR3 is 16 amino acids. CDR3 amino acids: CASSLGHLARNEKLFF. In DNA, the CDR3 is TGTGCCAGCAGCTTGGGGCACCTAGCTAGAAATGAAAAACTGTTTTTT.

The gene calls are TRBV6-1 and TRBJ1-2; 8 bases fit TRBD1. The CDR3 has 14 residues. Losses at the gene ends were 4 bases for V and 6 bases for J; bases not matched to a gene: 7. CDR1 and CDR2 from the germline V gene are MNHNS and SASEGT. CDR3: CASSGDRGRNGYTF. DNA for the CDR3: TGTGCCAGCAGTGGTGACAGGGGAAGAAATGGCTACACCTTC.

This clone was detected once. The chain has TRBV5-1 and TRBJ2-3; TRBD2 aligns across 10 bases. V was pared by 0 bases and J by 0 bases, with 1 base of the junction left unmatched. Germline CDR1 SGHRS, CDR2 YFSETQ. The CDR3 covers 16 residues. This chain's CDR3 is CASSLELAGSTDTQYF. The CDR3 region has the DNA TGCGCCAGCAGCTTGGAACTAGCGGGAAGCACAGATACGCAGTATTTT.

This rearrangement joins TRBV10-3 to TRBJ2-1; TRBD2 matches 9 bases. V was pared by 2 bases and J by 3 bases, with 5 bases of the junction left unmatched. Germline loops: CDR1 ENHRY, CDR2 SYGVKD. This CDR3 is 16 amino acids long. This CDR3 is CAISEPLAGDYNEQFF. The CDR3, as DNA: TGTGCCATCAGTGAGCCATTAGCGGGAGACTACAATGAGCAGTTCTTC.

The chain uses TRBV19 and TRBJ1-2; TRBD1 aligns across 11 bases. V trimming: 6 bases; J trimming: 6 bases; junction bases outside the gene matches: 3. The CDR3 is 13 amino acids. Germline V gene lookup returns CDR1 LNHDA and CDR2 SQIVND (reference sequence). The DNA for the CDR3 is TGTGCCAGTAGGGGACAGGGGGAGCATGGCTACACCTTC. This encodes CASRGQGEHGYTF. The full variable domain, in which reference TRBV19 and TRBJ1-2 provide the parts outside the CDR3, is DGGITQSPKYLFRKEGQNVTLSCEQNLNHDAMYWYRQDPGQGLRLIYYSQIVNDFQKGDIAEGYSVSREKKESFPLTVTSAQKNPTAFYLCASRGQGEHGYTFGSGTRLTVV.

The chain has TRBV6-5 and TRBJ2-5; a weak D match, TRBD2 (5 bases). V was pared by 8 bases and J by 5 bases, with 9 bases between. Germline V gene sequence: CDR1 MNHEY, CDR2 SVGAGI. The CDR3 contains 11 residues. CDR3 region: CASGGLETQYF. As DNA, the CDR3 is TGTGCCAGCGGAGGATTGGAGACCCAGTACTTC.